The 32 T cell receptor beta chains below all came from one sample that was sequenced in a study of OX40 agonist ivuxolimab in advanced cancers. Library generation was performed with the immunoSEQ multiplex PCR assay. TCRdb re-hosts the immuneACCESS table, in-frame sequences only. Its copies lack some clones; in the studies checked, an unresolved V gene accounts for under half of them, and the cause for the rest is not known. The sample table records some 100,000 clones; about 85% of these occur just once. The ten largest make up around 1.1% of the sample. Sequenced material: CD4+ or CD8+ T cells sorted from blood, taken in a trial of the OX40 agonist ivuxolimab. The origin of the receptors is an adult with an advanced solid tumor such as melanoma, head and neck, liver or kidney cancer.

The chain employs TRBV5-1 and TRBJ2-3; 7 bases match TRBD2. CDR1 is SGHRS, CDR2 YFSETQ, per germline. The CDR3 has 16 amino acids. V lost 1 base to trimming and J lost 2 bases; unmatched junction nucleotides: 7. CDR3 bases: TGCGCCAGCAGCTTGATGGAGCGGGGAAACACAGATACGCAGTATTTT. It specifies CASSLMERGNTDTQYF.

This clone was seen a handful of times. The CDR3 is CASSLTSPSNEQFF. The CDR3 nucleotides are TGTGCCAGCAGCTTAACTTCCCCTAGCAATGAGCAGTTCTTC. This sequence joins TRBV7-9 and TRBJ2-1; D ambiguous. The germline V gene has CDR1 SEHNR and CDR2 FQNEAQ (reference sequence). Between the trimmed V and J ends, which lost 2 bases and 6 bases, there was a span of 11 bases. CDR3 length: 14 residues.

The V gene is TRBV30, the J gene TRBJ1-1; 10 bases are shared with TRBD1. The CDR3 loop spans 13 amino acids. Germline V gene sequence: CDR1 GTSNPN, CDR2 SVGIG (reference sequence). J gave up 7 bases and V 4 bases, and 6 bases lay outside the gene matches. In nucleotides, the CDR3 is TGTGCCTGGACCGGACAGGGGGTAGTTGAAGCTTTCTTT. This translates into CAWTGQGVVEAFF.

This clone turned up a few times. The same CDR3 arises from other DNA sequences in this sample as well. The chain links TRBV6-1 to TRBJ1-5; TRBD1 agrees at 10 bases. V lost 7 bases to trimming and J lost 2 bases; unmatched junction nucleotides: 5. Germline CDR1 is MNHNS and CDR2 is SASEGT. This CDR3 comprises 15 residues. The CDR3 DNA reads TGTGCCAGCAACCCCGGGACAGGGGGCAATCAGCCCCAGCATTTT. Its protein product is CASNPGTGGNQPQHF.

The chain has TRBV5-1 and TRBJ1-2, with D perhaps matching TRBD1 (6 bases). CDR1 SGHRS and CDR2 YFSETQ come from the germline V gene. V lost 3 bases and J 2 bases, leaving 11 bases between the germline ends. There are 14 residues in the CDR3. The CDR3 is CASSSSTGNYGYTF. Here the CDR3 DNA reads TGCGCCAGCAGCTCTTCGACAGGAAACTATGGCTACACCTTC.

The V and J genes are TRBV10-1 and TRBJ2-7; a weak D match, TRBD2 (6 bases). The CDR3 has 16 amino acids. V lost 6 bases, J lost 4 bases, and 22 bases lay in between. In germline, CDR1 is WNHNN, CDR2 SYGVQD (reference sequence). Written as DNA, the CDR3 is TGCGCCAGCAGCTTCATGAGTGGGGGGAGCCTTTACGAGCAGTACTTC. This gives the protein CASSFMSGGSLYEQYF.

In its sample, this clone was seen once. The chain couples TRBV19 to TRBJ2-7; TRBD1 or TRBD2 may be the D gene (5 bases each). The CDR3 extends over 13 amino acids. V was clipped by 4 bases and J by 7 bases, with 14 bases between them. CDR1 and CDR2 from the germline V gene are LNHDA and SQIVND (reference sequence). The CDR3 DNA follows: TGTGCCAGTAGTAGGGACGGCCTGGTAGAGCAGTACTTC. It encodes CASSRDGLVEQYF.

This clone showed up just once. The rearrangement links TRBV18 to TRBJ2-6; D is unclear. V was shortened by 2 bases and J by 3 bases, with 11 bases between the two germline ends. The CDR3 runs 16 residues. Germline V lookup: CDR1 KGHSH, CDR2 LQKENI. Written as DNA, the CDR3 is TGTGCCAGCTCACCATCGAAGGTGGGTGGGGCCAACGTCCTGACTTTC. This codes for CASSPSKVGGANVLTF.

The chain joins TRBV28 to TRBJ1-1; D unclear. Trimming removed 11 bases from V and 1 base from J, with 14 bases in between. The germline gives CDR1 MDHEN, CDR2 SYDVKM. The CDR3 consists of 13 residues. CDR3 sequence: CAAAGGRNTEAFF. The CDR3 bases are TGTGCCGCGGCAGGCGGAAGGAACACTGAAGCTTTCTTT.

The chain is built from TRBV10-3 and TRBJ2-1; maybe TRBD2 (5 bases). Germline V gives CDR1 ENHRY, CDR2 SYGVKD. V was trimmed by 3 bases and J by 5 bases, leaving 14 bases between them. This CDR3 region has 15 residues. The CDR3 nucleotides read TGTGCCATCAGTGACCGACATGGGGAGAACAATGAGCAGTTCTTC. Translation gives CAISDRHGENNEQFF.

This chain links TRBV7-6 with TRBJ1-4; no clear D. Germline values: CDR1 SGHVS, CDR2 FNYEAQ. This CDR3 comprises 16 residues. The V gene lost 6 bases and the J gene lost 6 bases, with 20 bases spanning the gap. CDR3 sequence (DNA): TGTGCCAGCAGTCCCGGAGCGGCCAGTGTTCATGAAAAACTGTTTTTT. Translated, it gives CASSPGAASVHEKLFF. Variable domain in full (rest from reference TRBV7-6 and TRBJ1-4): GAGVSQSPRYKVTKRGQDVALRCDPISGHVSLYWYRQALGQGPEFLTYFNYEAQQDKSGLPNDRFSAERPEGSISTLTIQRTEQRDSAMYRCASSPGAASVHEKLFFGSGTQLSVL.

The chain employs TRBV29-1 and TRBJ2-5; no clear D. V was cut by 5 bases and J by 4 bases, with 14 bases left in between. Germline V gives CDR1 SQVTM, CDR2 ANQGSEA. CDR3 length: 13 residues. The CDR3 loop reads CSVKVPPGETQYF. As DNA, the CDR3 is TGCAGCGTTAAGGTGCCTCCGGGAGAGACCCAGTACTTC. The whole variable domain, remainder taken from reference TRBV29-1 and TRBJ2-5, is SAVISQKPSRDICQRGTSLTIQCQVDSQVTMMFWYRQQPGQSLTLIATANQGSEATYESGFVIDKFPISRPNLTFSTLTVSNMSPEDSSIYLCSVKVPPGETQYFGPGTRLLVL.

This clone has a single count. The chain joins TRBV30 to TRBJ2-6; no clear D. The CDR3 is 15 amino acids. Trimming took off 3 bases at V and 0 bases at J, with 9 bases between the two ends. The germline V gene encodes CDR1 GTSNPN and CDR2 SVGIG (reference sequence). CDR3 sequence reads: CAWRQQSSGANVLTF. CDR3 nucleotide sequence: TGTGCCTGGAGGCAGCAAAGCTCTGGGGCCAACGTCCTGACTTTC.

This CDR3 is CASSPPPGMGNYGYTF. DNA of the CDR3: TGTGCCAGCAGTCCCCCCCCGGGGATGGGTAACTATGGCTACACCTTC. The chain couples TRBV27 to TRBJ1-2, with D uncertain. The CDR3 runs to 16 residues. Looked up from germline, CDR1 is MNHEY and CDR2 is SMNVEV (reference sequence). Trimming shortened V by 5 bases and J by 1 base, and 17 bases separated the two germline ends.

The rearrangement links TRBV19 to TRBJ1-2, with a possible D match to TRBD1 (6 bases). The CDR3 has 17 amino acids. Germline V gene sequence: CDR1 LNHDA, CDR2 SQIVND (reference sequence). V gave up 6 bases and J gave up 5 bases, with 25 bases separating them. DNA of the CDR3: TGTGCCAGTAGATTAACGGACAGCCGCACCCGTAGATATGGCTACACCTTC. This sequence encodes CASRLTDSRTRRYGYTF. The full variable domain, rest sourced from reference TRBV19 and TRBJ1-2, is DGGITQSPKYLFRKEGQNVTLSCEQNLNHDAMYWYRQDPGQGLRLIYYSQIVNDFQKGDIAEGYSVSREKKESFPLTVTSAQKNPTAFYLCASRLTDSRTRRYGYTFGSGTRLTVV.

The rearrangement joins TRBV10-3 to TRBJ1-1; 8 bases map to TRBD1. Germline V gene lookup returns CDR1 ENHRY and CDR2 SYGVKD. There are 13 residues in the CDR3. The V segment lost 4 bases and the J segment 6 bases; nucleotides outside the gene matches: 4. CDR3 nucleotides: TGTGCCATCAGTGGGACAGGGTCAGCTGAAGCTTTCTTT. Translating gives CAISGTGSAEAFF.

A single count supports this clone. The gene calls are TRBV11-2 and TRBJ1-2, with a tentative D call TRBD1 (6 bases). Germline loops: CDR1 SGHAT, CDR2 FQNNGV. V lost 5 bases, J lost 5 bases, and 9 bases lay in between. The CDR3 is made up of 12 amino acids. The CDR3 nucleotides are TGTGCCAGCAGCATAGGGGGATATGGCTACACCTTC. Protein sequence: CASSIGGYGYTF.

V gene TRBV5-4 combines with J gene TRBJ2-3; TRBD1 matches at 8 bases. V shed 4 bases and J 4 bases; nucleotides not matched to a gene: 8. This CDR3 is 15 amino acids long. Per the germline V gene, CDR1 is SGHNT and CDR2 is YYREEE (reference sequence). Here the CDR3 DNA reads TGTGCCAGCAGCCCCCCCGGACAGGGTGCAGATACGCAGTATTTT. Its protein is CASSPPGQGADTQYF. Supplemented by reference TRBV5-4 and TRBJ2-3, the full variable domain reads ETGVTQSPTHLIKTRGQQVTLRCSSQSGHNTVSWYQQALGQGPQFIFQYYREEENGRGNFPPRFSGLQFPNYSSELNVNALELDDSALYLCASSPPGQGADTQYFGPGTRLTVL.

V gene TRBV6-1 combines with J gene TRBJ2-1, with a possible D match to TRBD2 (6 bases). Germline assignment: CDR1 MNHNS and CDR2 SASEGT. The V end was cut by 10 bases, the J end by 7 bases, with 20 bases between. The CDR3 has 14 residues. The CDR3 here is CATGEWRAGNEQFF. The CDR3 DNA reads TGTGCCACCGGTGAGTGGCGGGCGGGAAATGAGCAGTTCTTC.

The rearrangement links TRBV5-1 to TRBJ1-5, with unresolved D. This CDR3 spans 14 amino acids. Germline V gene data show CDR1 as SGHRS and CDR2 as YFSETQ. Trimming removed 0 bases at V and 7 bases at J, with 11 bases between. CDR3 region: CASSLEGSGQPQHF. CDR3 sequence (DNA): TGCGCCAGCAGCTTGGAGGGATCCGGGCAGCCCCAGCATTTT.

The DNA of the CDR3 is TGTGCCAGTAGTATTCCTGGGAGGAACACTGAAGCTTTCTTT. It codes for CASSIPGRNTEAFF. This chain uses TRBV19 with TRBJ1-1; D not resolved. This CDR3 contains 14 residues. Trimming stripped 3 bases from V and 1 base from J, with 9 bases between. Germline assignment: CDR1 LNHDA and CDR2 SQIVND (reference sequence).

J is TRBJ1-6 and V is TRBV6-5; D remains unclear. V dropped 11 bases and J dropped 9 bases, with 20 bases sitting between them. CDR3 length: 14 residues. Germline V gene data show CDR1 as MNHEY and CDR2 as SVGAGI. This CDR3 is CAGCPGVVGSPLHF. The CDR3, as DNA: TGTGCCGGATGCCCCGGGGTAGTAGGTTCACCCCTCCACTTT.

The rearrangement uses TRBV5-1 and TRBJ2-3; TRBD1 might be the D (7 bases). Germline lookup yields CDR1 SGHRS and CDR2 YFSETQ. This CDR3 spans 18 amino acids. V was cut by 0 bases and J by 3 bases, with 20 bases left in between. CDR3 sequence reads: CASSLAVSGDRFTDTQYF. The CDR3 DNA sequence: TGCGCCAGCAGCTTGGCGGTATCGGGGGACAGATTTACAGATACGCAGTATTTT.

V gene TRBV13 combines with J gene TRBJ2-5, with a weak D call TRBD1 (6 bases). Germline V gives CDR1 PRHDT, CDR2 FYEKMQ (reference sequence). V was shortened by 5 bases and J by 6 bases, with 13 bases between the two germline ends. CDR3 length equals 13 residues. The CDR3 reads CASSERDTQTQYF. CDR3 nucleotides: TGTGCCAGCAGCGAACGGGACACTCAGACCCAGTACTTC.

The chain employs TRBV21-1 and TRBJ2-3; the listed D gene, TRBD2, was not tested against the DNA. TRBV21-1 is deemed a pseudogene. The CDR3 is 17 amino acids. This CDR3 is CASSKALEEGTTDTQYF. CDR3 nucleotide sequence: TGTGCCAGCAGCAAAGCGCTGGAGGAGGGGACGACAGATACGCAGTATTTT.

The rearrangement joins TRBV5-1 to TRBJ2-2, with D perhaps matching TRBD1 (7 bases). CDR1 and CDR2 (germline): SGHRS, YFSETQ. Trimming left V 0 bases short and J 6 bases short, with 12 bases between. This CDR3 comprises 15 residues. CDR3: CASSLADREAGELFF. CDR3 bases: TGCGCCAGCAGCTTGGCCGACAGGGAGGCCGGGGAGCTGTTTTTT.

This chain connects TRBV6-5 to TRBJ1-6; TRBD1 is a possible D gene (5 bases). V lost 2 bases and J 9 bases, leaving 14 bases between the germline ends. The CDR3 spans 15 residues. The germline V gene encodes CDR1 MNHEY and CDR2 SVGAGI. The CDR3 spells CASSYERRGTSPLHF. As DNA, the CDR3 is TGTGCCAGCAGTTACGAGCGAAGGGGAACTTCACCCCTCCACTTT.

This clone has only a few counts. CDR3 nucleotide sequence: TGTGCCAGTAGAGTAAGGCTGAAAGACTCTGGGGCCAACGTCCTGACTTTC. This encodes CASRVRLKDSGANVLTF. The chain carries TRBV19 and TRBJ2-6; D remains ambiguous. This CDR3 is built from 17 residues. The V gene lost 6 bases and the J gene lost 0 bases, with 15 bases spanning the gap. Germline V lookup: CDR1 LNHDA, CDR2 SQIVND (reference sequence).

The chain employs TRBV6-6 and TRBJ2-1; D is undetermined. Germline CDR1 reads MNHNY; CDR2 reads SVGAGI (reference sequence). Deletions cut 6 bases from V and 12 bases from J, with 12 bases between. This CDR3 is built from 11 residues. CDR3 in amino acids: CASSESAWQFF. The CDR3 nucleotides are TGTGCCAGCAGCGAGTCCGCTTGGCAGTTCTTC.

This rearrangement joins TRBV18 to TRBJ1-2; D unclear. The CDR3 length is 15 residues. With 5 bases removed from V and 0 bases from J, the gap between germline ends came to 13 bases. The germline gives CDR1 KGHSH, CDR2 LQKENI. The CDR3 sequence is CASSVGYGANYGYTF. DNA of the CDR3: TGTGCCAGCTCAGTCGGATACGGAGCTAACTATGGCTACACCTTC.

This clone was counted between two and nine times. The CDR3 spells CAWSWEGEAFF. CDR3 nucleotide sequence: TGTGCCTGGAGTTGGGAGGGTGAAGCTTTCTTT. The chain links TRBV30 to TRBJ1-1; D is undetermined. Germline V gene data show CDR1 as GTSNPN and CDR2 as SVGIG (reference sequence). V was trimmed by 2 bases and J by 7 bases, leaving 8 bases between them. This CDR3 region has 11 residues.

This chain links TRBV6-5 with TRBJ1-2; weak D call: TRBD1 (6 bases). The germline V gene has CDR1 MNHEY and CDR2 SVGAGI. The CDR3 covers 14 residues. The V end lost 7 bases, the J end lost 5 bases, and 17 bases lay between the germline ends. As DNA, the CDR3 is TGTGCCAGCACCTTGACAGGATTCCTATATGGCTACACCTTC. Amino acids: CASTLTGFLYGYTF.